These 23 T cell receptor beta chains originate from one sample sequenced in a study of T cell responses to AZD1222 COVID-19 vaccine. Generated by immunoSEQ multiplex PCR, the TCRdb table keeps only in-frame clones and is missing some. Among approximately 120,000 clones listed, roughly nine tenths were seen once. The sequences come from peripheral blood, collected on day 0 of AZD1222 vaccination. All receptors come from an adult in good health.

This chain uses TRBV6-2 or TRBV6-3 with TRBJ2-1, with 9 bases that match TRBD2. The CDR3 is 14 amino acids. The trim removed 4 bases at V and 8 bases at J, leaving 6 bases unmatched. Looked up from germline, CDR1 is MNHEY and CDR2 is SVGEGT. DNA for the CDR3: TGTGCCAGCAGTTCGGCGGGAGGGGGCCATGAGCAGTTCTTC. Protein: CASSSAGGGHEQFF.

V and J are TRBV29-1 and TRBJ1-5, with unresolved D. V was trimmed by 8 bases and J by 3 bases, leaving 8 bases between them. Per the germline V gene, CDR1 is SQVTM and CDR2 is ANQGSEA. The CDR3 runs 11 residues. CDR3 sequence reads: CSLPSNQPQHF. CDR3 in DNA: TGCAGCCTGCCCTCCAATCAGCCCCAGCATTTT.

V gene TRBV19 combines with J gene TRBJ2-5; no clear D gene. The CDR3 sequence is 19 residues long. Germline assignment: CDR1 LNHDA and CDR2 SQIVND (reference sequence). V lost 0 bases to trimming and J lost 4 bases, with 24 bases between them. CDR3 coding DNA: TGTGCCAGTAGTATAGAGGGGTTTGGCACAAATGGGCCTTTAGAGACCCAGTACTTC. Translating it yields CASSIEGFGTNGPLETQYF.

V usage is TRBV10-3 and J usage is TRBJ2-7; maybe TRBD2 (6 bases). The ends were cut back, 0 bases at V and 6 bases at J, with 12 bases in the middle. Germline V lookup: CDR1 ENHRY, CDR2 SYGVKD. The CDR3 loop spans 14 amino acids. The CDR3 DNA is TGTGCCATCAGTGAGTCGGGGACTCTAAGCGAGCAGTACTTC. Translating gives CAISESGTLSEQYF.

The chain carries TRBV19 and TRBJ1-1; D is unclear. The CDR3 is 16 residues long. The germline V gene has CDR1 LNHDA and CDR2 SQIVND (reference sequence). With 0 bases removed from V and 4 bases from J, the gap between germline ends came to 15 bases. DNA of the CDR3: TGTGCCAGTAGTATAGACGGCGGGCCCACCGGCACTGAAGCTTTCTTT. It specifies CASSIDGGPTGTEAFF. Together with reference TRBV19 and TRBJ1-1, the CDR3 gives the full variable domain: DGGITQSPKYLFRKEGQNVTLSCEQNLNHDAMYWYRQDPGQGLRLIYYSQIVNDFQKGDIAEGYSVSREKKESFPLTVTSAQKNPTAFYLCASSIDGGPTGTEAFFGQGTRLTVV.

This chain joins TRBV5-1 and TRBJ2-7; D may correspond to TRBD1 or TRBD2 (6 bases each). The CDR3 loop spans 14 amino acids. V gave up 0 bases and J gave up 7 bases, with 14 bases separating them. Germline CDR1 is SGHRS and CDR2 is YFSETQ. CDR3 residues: CASSLEGGSSEQYF. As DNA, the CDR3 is TGCGCCAGCAGCTTGGAGGGGGGCTCTTCGGAGCAGTACTTC.

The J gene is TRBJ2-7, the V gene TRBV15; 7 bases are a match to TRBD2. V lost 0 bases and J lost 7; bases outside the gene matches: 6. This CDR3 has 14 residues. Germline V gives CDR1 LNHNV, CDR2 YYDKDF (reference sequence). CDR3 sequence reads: CATSRDRLAEEQYF. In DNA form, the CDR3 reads TGTGCCACCAGCAGAGATAGGCTAGCGGAAGAGCAGTACTTC.

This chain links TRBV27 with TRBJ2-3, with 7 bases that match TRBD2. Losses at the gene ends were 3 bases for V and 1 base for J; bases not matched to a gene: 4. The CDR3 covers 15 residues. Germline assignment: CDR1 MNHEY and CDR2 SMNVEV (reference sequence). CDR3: CASSFSGRGTDTQYF. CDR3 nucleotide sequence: TGTGCCAGCAGTTTTAGTGGGAGGGGCACAGATACGCAGTATTTT.

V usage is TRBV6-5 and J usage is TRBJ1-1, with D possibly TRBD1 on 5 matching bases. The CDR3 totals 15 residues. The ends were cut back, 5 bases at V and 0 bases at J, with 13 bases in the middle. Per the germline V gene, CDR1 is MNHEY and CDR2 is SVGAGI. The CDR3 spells CASSTPGRMNTEAFF. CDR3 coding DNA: TGTGCCAGCAGTACCCCGGGACGGATGAACACTGAAGCTTTCTTT.

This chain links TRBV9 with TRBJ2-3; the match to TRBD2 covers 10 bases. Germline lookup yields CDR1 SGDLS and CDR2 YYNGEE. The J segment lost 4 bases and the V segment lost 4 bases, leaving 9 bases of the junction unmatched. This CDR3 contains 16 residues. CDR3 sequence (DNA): TGTGCCAGCAGCCTTCAAGCGGGGGGGCGGGCAGATACGCAGTATTTT. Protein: CASSLQAGGRADTQYF. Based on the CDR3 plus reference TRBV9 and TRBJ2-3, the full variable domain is DSGVTQTPKHLITATGQRVTLRCSPRSGDLSVYWYQQSLDQGLQFLIQYYNGEERAKGNILERFSAQQFPDLHSELNLSSLELGDSALYFCASSLQAGGRADTQYFGPGTRLTVL.

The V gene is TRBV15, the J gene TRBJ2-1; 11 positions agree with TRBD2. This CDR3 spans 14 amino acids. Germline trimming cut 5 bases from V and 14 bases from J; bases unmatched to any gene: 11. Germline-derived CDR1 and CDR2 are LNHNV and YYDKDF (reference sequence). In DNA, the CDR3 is TGTGCCACCAGCCGACCCACTAGCGGGAGTAAAGAGTTCTTC. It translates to CATSRPTSGSKEFF.

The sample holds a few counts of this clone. CDR3 region: CASSLRTGTNTGELFF. In nucleotides, the CDR3 is TGTGCCAGCAGCCTCCGGACAGGGACGAACACCGGGGAGCTGTTTTTT. This chain uses TRBV9 with TRBJ2-2; 8 positions match TRBD1. This CDR3 region has 16 residues. Germline V CDR1 and CDR2: SGDLS, YYNGEE. V shed 4 bases, J shed 0 bases, and the junction held 5 bases outside the gene matches. The full variable domain, in which reference TRBV9 and TRBJ2-2 provide the parts outside the CDR3, is DSGVTQTPKHLITATGQRVTLRCSPRSGDLSVYWYQQSLDQGLQFLIQYYNGEERAKGNILERFSAQQFPDLHSELNLSSLELGDSALYFCASSLRTGTNTGELFFGEGSRLTVL.

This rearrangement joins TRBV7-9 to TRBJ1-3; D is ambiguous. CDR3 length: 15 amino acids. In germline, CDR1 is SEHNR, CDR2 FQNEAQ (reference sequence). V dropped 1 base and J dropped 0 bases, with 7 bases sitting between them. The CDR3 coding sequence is TGTGCCAGCAGCTTAGAAAGTAGCTCTGGAAACACCATATATTTT. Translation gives CASSLESSSGNTIYF.

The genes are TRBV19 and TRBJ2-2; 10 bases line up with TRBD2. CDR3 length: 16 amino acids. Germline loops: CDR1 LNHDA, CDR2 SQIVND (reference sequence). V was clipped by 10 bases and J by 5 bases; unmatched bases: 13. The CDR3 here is CATPRGLAGETGELFF. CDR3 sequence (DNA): TGTGCCACCCCCCGCGGGCTAGCGGGAGAGACCGGGGAGCTGTTTTTT. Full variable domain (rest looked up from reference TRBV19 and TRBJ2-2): DGGITQSPKYLFRKEGQNVTLSCEQNLNHDAMYWYRQDPGQGLRLIYYSQIVNDFQKGDIAEGYSVSREKKESFPLTVTSAQKNPTAFYLCATPRGLAGETGELFFGEGSRLTVL.

In DNA, the CDR3 is TGTGCCATTGGGACAGGGGAGGTACAGACCCAGTACTTC. It codes for CAIGTGEVQTQYF. The V call is TRBV10-3, the J call TRBJ2-5; 10 bases are a match to TRBD1. The junction had 7 bases not matched to a gene; V was cut back by 9 bases and J by 6 bases. Germline V CDR1 and CDR2: ENHRY, SYGVKD. The CDR3 is made up of 13 amino acids.

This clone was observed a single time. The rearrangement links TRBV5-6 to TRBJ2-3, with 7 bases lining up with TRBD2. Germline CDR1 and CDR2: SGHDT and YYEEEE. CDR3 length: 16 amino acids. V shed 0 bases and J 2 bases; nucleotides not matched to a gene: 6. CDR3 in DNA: TGTGCCAGCAGCTTGGATGGCGGGAGCGCCACAGATACGCAGTATTTT. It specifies CASSLDGGSATDTQYF. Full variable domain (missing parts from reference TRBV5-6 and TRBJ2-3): DAGVTQSPTHLIKTRGQQVTLRCSPKSGHDTVSWYQQALGQGPQFIFQYYEEEERQRGNFPDRFSGHQFPNYSSELNVNALLLGDSALYLCASSLDGGSATDTQYFGPGTRLTVL.

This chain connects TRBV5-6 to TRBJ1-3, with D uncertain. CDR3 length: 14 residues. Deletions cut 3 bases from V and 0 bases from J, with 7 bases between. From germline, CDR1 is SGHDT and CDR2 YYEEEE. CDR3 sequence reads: CASSSSSSGNTIYF. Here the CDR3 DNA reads TGTGCCAGCAGCTCTTCATCCTCTGGAAACACCATATATTTT.

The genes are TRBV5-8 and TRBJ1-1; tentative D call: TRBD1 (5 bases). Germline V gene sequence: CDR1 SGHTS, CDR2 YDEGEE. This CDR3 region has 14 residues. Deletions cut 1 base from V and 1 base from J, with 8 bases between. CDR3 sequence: CASSLFGGNTEAFF. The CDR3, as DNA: TGTGCCAGCAGCTTGTTCGGGGGGAACACTGAAGCTTTCTTT.

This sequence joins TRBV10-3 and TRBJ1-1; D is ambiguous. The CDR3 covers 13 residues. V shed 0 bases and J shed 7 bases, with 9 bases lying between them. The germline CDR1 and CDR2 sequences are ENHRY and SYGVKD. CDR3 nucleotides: TGTGCCATCAGTGAGTCCGGGGTAGGTGAAGCTTTCTTT. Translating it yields CAISESGVGEAFF.

This chain's CDR3 is CASSEPLGKRAYEQYF. CDR3 coding DNA: TGTGCCAGCAGCGAACCCTTGGGGAAACGGGCCTACGAGCAGTACTTC. This chain uses TRBV2 with TRBJ2-7; D not certain. The CDR3 runs 16 residues. Trimming shortened V by 6 bases and J by 2 bases, and 20 bases separated the two germline ends. Germline-derived CDR1 and CDR2 are SNHLY and FYNNEI.

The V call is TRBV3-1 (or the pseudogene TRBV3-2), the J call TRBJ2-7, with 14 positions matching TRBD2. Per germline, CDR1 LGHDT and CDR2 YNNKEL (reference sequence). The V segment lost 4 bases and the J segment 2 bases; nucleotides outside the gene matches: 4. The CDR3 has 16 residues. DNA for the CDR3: TGTGCCAGCAGCCCTACGACTAGCGGGGGGGCCTACGAGCAGTACTTC. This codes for CASSPTTSGGAYEQYF.

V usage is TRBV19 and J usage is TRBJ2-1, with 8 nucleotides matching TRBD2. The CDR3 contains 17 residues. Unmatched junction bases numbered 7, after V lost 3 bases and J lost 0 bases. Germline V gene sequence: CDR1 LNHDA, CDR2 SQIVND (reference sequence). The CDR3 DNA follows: TGTGCCAGTAGTATCTTACTAGCGGCTAGCTCCTACAATGAGCAGTTCTTC. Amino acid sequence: CASSILLAASSYNEQFF.

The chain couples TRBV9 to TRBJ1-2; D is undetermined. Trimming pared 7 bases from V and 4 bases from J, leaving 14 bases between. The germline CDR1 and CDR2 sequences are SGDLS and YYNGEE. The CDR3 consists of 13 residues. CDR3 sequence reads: CASGKPPTYGYTF. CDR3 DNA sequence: TGTGCCAGCGGGAAGCCTCCGACCTATGGCTACACCTTC.